A selection of T cell receptor beta chains follows, all from one sample in a study of beta chain features in type 1 diabetes. Libraries were prepared by immunoSEQ multiplex PCR; TCRdb keeps only in-frame clonotypes and omits some of them. The table has about 650,000 clones, roughly 12% seen once. The sequenced sample consisted of naive CD4+ T cells from blood. The receptors here all came from a man aged 25 to 40 with type 1 diabetes. Each CDR3 is given with its conserved first and last residue. A D gene is named only where the DNA matches it firmly. Size is stated for part of the rows, as once, few or many counts, or as a class when the clone is expanded.

few	TRBV6-5	TRBJ1-2	TRBD1	CASSLQGNYGYTF	TGTGCCAGCAGTTTACAGGGGAACTATGGCTACACCTTC
.	TRBV5-1	TRBJ2-3	.	CASSWGPSDRDTQYF	TGCGCCAGCAGCTGGGGACCTAGCGATCGGGATACGCAGTATTTT
few	TRBV7-9	TRBJ1-6	.	CASSPAPIGNSPLHF	TGTGCCAGCAGCCCAGCTCCAATCGGGAATTCACCCCTCCACTTT
few	TRBV27	TRBJ2-3	.	CASSLTSGTDTQYF	TGTGCCAGCAGTTTAACTTCCGGCACAGATACGCAGTATTTT
few	TRBV7-8	TRBJ2-2	.	CASSSGGFLSGELFF	TGTGCCAGCAGCTCCGGAGGGTTTTTATCCGGGGAGCTGTTTTTT
.	TRBV7-2	TRBJ2-5	.	CASSKGFWETQYF	TGTGCCAGCAGCAAGGGGTTTTGGGAGACCCAGTACTTC
many	TRBV10-3	TRBJ2-2	.	CAIRGSNTGELFF	TGTGCCATCAGAGGATCGAACACCGGGGAGCTGTTTTTT
.	TRBV6-5	TRBJ2-5	TRBD1	CASSKQGANVETQYF	TGTGCCAGCAGTAAACAGGGGGCGAACGTTGAGACCCAGTACTTC
.	TRBV4-3	TRBJ2-6	.	CASSQPNTGTPISGANVLTF	TGCGCCAGCAGCCAACCGAATACCGGGACGCCAATCTCTGGGGCCAACGTCCTGACTTTC
few	TRBV9	TRBJ1-6	TRBD1	CASSARPGQGAWNSPLHF	TGTGCCAGCAGCGCGAGACCGGGACAGGGGGCCTGGAATTCACCCCTCCACTTT
.	TRBV4-1	TRBJ2-7	TRBD2	CASSQDHGGGRNEQYF	TGCGCCAGCAGCCAAGATCATGGCGGGGGAAGGAACGAGCAGTACTTC